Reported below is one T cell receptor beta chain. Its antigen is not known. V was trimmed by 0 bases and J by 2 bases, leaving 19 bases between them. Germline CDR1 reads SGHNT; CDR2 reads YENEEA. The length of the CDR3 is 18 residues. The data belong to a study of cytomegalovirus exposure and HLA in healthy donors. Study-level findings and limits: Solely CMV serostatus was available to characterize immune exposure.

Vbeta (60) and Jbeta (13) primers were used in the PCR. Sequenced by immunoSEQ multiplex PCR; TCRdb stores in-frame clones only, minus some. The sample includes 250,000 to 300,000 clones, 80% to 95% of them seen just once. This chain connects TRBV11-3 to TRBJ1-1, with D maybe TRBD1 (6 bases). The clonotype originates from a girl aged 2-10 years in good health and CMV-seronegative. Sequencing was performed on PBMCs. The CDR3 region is CASSLDLRTVTRNTEAFF. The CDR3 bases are TGTGCCAGCAGCTTAGATCTACGGACAGTAACCAGAAACACTGAAGCTTTCTTT.